This T cell receptor (beta chain) was retrieved from a study of blood T cell repertoires in COVID-19. Looking at the study overall: COVID-19 samples, acute and convalescent, were from the United States, Italy and Spain. Sample material is recorded as cDNA or gDNA derived from T cells, B-cell-depleted T cells, or PBMCs.

The CDR3 has 17 amino acids. J gave up 5 bases and V 5 bases, and 9 bases lay outside the gene matches. The germline gives CDR1 SSHAT, CDR2 FNYEAQ (reference sequence). In the authors' methods: Reference gene primer amplification yielded estimated nucleated cell counts. The assay was immunoSEQ multiplex PCR, and TCRdb's table has in-frame clones only and misses some. V, J and clone size derive from that table, while D and trimming were established from the DNA sequence. The sample consists of about 120,000 clones, roughly 90% of them appearing once. The sequenced sample was peripheral blood. This clonotype was sampled from a middle-aged man with active COVID-19. V usage is TRBV7-7 and J usage is TRBJ2-5; 15 positions agree with TRBD2. CDR3 sequence: CASSPGLAGGDTETQYF. The CDR3 region has the DNA TGTGCCAGCAGCCCTGGACTAGCGGGGGGGGATACCGAGACCCAGTACTTC.